This T cell receptor beta chain was observed in a study of cytomegalovirus exposure and HLA in healthy donors (dated by TCRdb to 2015 to 2018). Context from the whole study: An earlier analysis of roughly 630 of the donors reported about 290 Gb of sequence data and 120 million or so unique TCR beta sequences from some 180 million T cells. An early release that covered approximately 600 HLA-typed donors contained 250 to 350 gigabases of sequencing data and around 85 million unique TCR sequences. Among the approximately 420 genotyped donors, around 81% belonged to the genetic ancestry cluster associated with self-reported Caucasian donors. The study was designed to test whether signatures of past pathogen exposure could be identified by cataloging public T cell receptors. The study profiled the T cell repertoires of hundreds of subjects by immunosequencing and related them to cytomegalovirus serostatus. Along with the approximately 700-subject first cohort, a separate validation cohort of over a hundred different subjects was used. The study combined high-throughput TCR immunosequencing, statistical association of individual TCRs with disease status, and machine learning to predict cytomegalovirus infection status. In a later analysis, previously published TCR beta repertoires from 550 to 700 donors were re-analyzed and high-resolution HLA genotyping was added so that TCR occurrence patterns could be studied. Rather than drawing on any new phenotypic data, the later analysis identified candidate immune exposures from TCR beta sequences and the way those sequences occurred across donors. An earlier analysis of 587 of the donors used high-throughput TCR beta sequencing to judge whether each TCR beta V gene segment behaved as functional or pseudogenic. Donor age, sex, ethnicity and CMV serostatus were compiled alongside the repertoire data. A later genetic analysis took genome-wide SNP genotypes for about 55% of the 666 donors and used that subset as a discovery cohort. Every repertoire in the discovery cohort had been generated on one and the same sequencing platform. HLA typing included class I and class II loci at four-digit resolution. Typing coverage varied by locus: 629-630 donors for A, B, C, DRB1 and DQB1; around 560 for DQA1; 600 to 610 for DPA1; around 490 for DPB1. Five DR-DQ haplotypes were treated as single units for association and clustering because of strong linkage in the cohort. Among about 390 genotyped donors of the cohort, an average of around 240,000 unique TCR beta nucleotide sequences were sequenced per donor, around 20% of them non-productive.

From the cysteine through the phenylalanine, the CDR3 covers 15 amino acids. CDR3 DNA is the only sequence kept; it has 45 bases, read in frame from the first base. Trimming accounts for 4 bases at V and 4 bases at J, while the number of junction bases matched to no gene is 7. The germline V gene gives CDR1 as MNHEY and CDR2 as SVGAGI. The cohort consisted of hundreds of healthy bone marrow donors. All cohort members were sampled while nominally healthy, although unrecorded immune exposures were likely present. The donor tested CMV seropositive, placing the donor among the 290 or so seropositive members of the cohort. A peripheral blood sample was collected from each donor, and TCR beta sequencing was performed on peripheral blood mononuclear cells. Genomic DNA was extracted from the blood cell samples with the Qiagen DNeasy Blood Extraction Kit. In regard to this clone: What antigen it recognizes has not been identified. Nothing much larger sits one base from this clone, and base qualities are not available.

The research as a whole found: Compared with equally common non-associated chains, HLA-associated TCR beta chains in a later analysis were more clonally expanded and had lower generation probabilities. A few of the identified cytomegalovirus-associated TCR beta chains were confirmed in vitro to be specific for cytomegalovirus antigens. A later analysis found that most CMV-associated TCR beta chains appeared HLA-restricted, with HLA associations seemingly driven largely by CMV exposure. Assigning TCR associations to individual alleles was difficult when HLA alleles, especially DR and DQ, strongly co-occurred. Several of the top co-occurrence clusters appeared to be linked to parvovirus B19, influenza, CMV and Epstein-Barr virus, according to a later analysis. Correlated functional status among segregating V segments might reflect linkage disequilibrium, but an unknown experimental factor could not be ruled out. The study listed approximately 150 TCR beta chains as associated with cytomegalovirus. In a later genetic analysis, fewer N-insertions in productive TCRs were reported among donors in an Asian-associated ancestry cluster than the approximately 710-donor mean. A later analysis associated roughly 17,000 TCR beta sequences with specific HLA alleles at a false discovery rate of 0.05. A further reported finding was that TCR beta sequences accurately predicted the HLA-A and HLA-B alleles for most subjects in the first cohort. The sequencing pipeline was judged likely to have produced a cluster of highly shared sequence variants as a technical artifact. The only immune exposure information available for the cohort was CMV serostatus. In an earlier analysis of some 500 of the donors, most TCR beta V segments appeared in productive rearrangements about 87% or about 30% of the time, broadly matching IMGT annotations. The presence/absence analyses assumed that sequencing depth was roughly uniform across donors, and that assumption may not be true. Across donors, most TCR sequences were observed very rarely, whereas some public TCRs were present in many individuals. An association between a missense DCLRE1C variant and V-gene and J-gene trimming of TCR beta chains was found in a later genetic analysis and replicated in an independent cohort. Because counts were too low, about 18 rarely observed V segments, including chromosome 9 orphons, were excluded from the earlier analysis of a few hundred of the donors. In this cohort, only TCR beta chains were sequenced, and detectable features were limited by the absence of alpha or paired-chain data. Some IMGT-functional V segments, including TRBV6-2 and TRBV6-3, could not be told apart with the 87-base-pair reads, so those segments were excluded. Because HLA typing was missing for some donors at each locus, association tests included only the typed subset. Cytomegalovirus status was reported to be diagnosed by the classifier with high specificity and sensitivity in both the original and validation cohorts. It was suggested by the authors that the approach could potentially be generalized to other disease states and immunological phenotypes. According to a later analysis, TCR association rates differed among HLA loci, with DRB1 alleles showing the most associated TCRs and HLA-C alleles showing the fewest.

The library was prepared using the immunoSEQ multiplex PCR assay. For the multiplex PCR, a mixture combining 60 forward primers for TCR Vbeta segments and 13 reverse primers for TCR Jbeta segments was used. Amplification of the CDR3 region of rearranged TCR beta genes was performed with a multiplex PCR assay on genomic DNA. Amplified TCR beta libraries were sequenced as 87-base-pair reads on the Illumina HiSeq System. Processing in the source paper ran as follows. In a later analysis, some 80 million unique TCR beta chains were counted across the 690 or so repertoires, and roughly 11 million of these chains were shared by at least two donors. Raw reads were error-corrected and collapsed into unique sequences by a nearest-neighbor algorithm in which closely related sequences were merged to remove PCR and sequencing errors. To assign V, D and J gene segments, CDR3 sequences were aligned to IMGT reference sequences. For a sequence to be retained, a match of at least six nucleotides was required to both a V gene segment and a J gene segment. A rearrangement was called productive if the CDR3 had no stop codons and remained in frame with V and J, and every other rearrangement was called non-productive. CDR3 was defined according to IMGT convention as the region running from the second conserved V-encoded cysteine to the conserved J-encoded phenylalanine. In an earlier analysis of roughly 610 of the donors, sequences lacking an unambiguous match to a single V gene segment were excluded. An earlier analysis of 550 to 650 of the donors classified V segments as functional when productive rearrangements were above 56.7% and as segregating when the standard deviation between donors was above 5%. A statistical classification framework was developed to diagnose cytomegalovirus status using the catalog of TCR beta chain sequences. In a later analysis, TCR nucleotide sequences were compared against IMGT/GENE-DB human TR gene sequences so that V and J genes could be assigned. Using the TCRdist pipeline, a later analysis assigned CDR3 sequences along with most-parsimonious VDJ recombination scenarios. A later analysis defined each TCR beta chain by its CDR3 amino acid sequence plus V-gene family, and excluded reads lacking a unique V-gene family. In a later analysis, some 600 highly shared, low-generation-probability nucleotide sequences were removed to address suspected cross-contamination and a sequencing artifact. For each public chain, a later analysis derived a clonal expansion index from normalized ranks of inferred template counts within each repertoire. In a later analysis, generation probabilities were computed using a VDJ recombination model fitted to out-of-frame rearrangements, and the results were checked against IGoR. In a later analysis, hypergeometric tests were used to score TCR-TCR, TCR-HLA and TCR-CMV co-occurrence, with a repertoire-size bias correction applied to TCR pairs. In a later analysis, false discovery rates were estimated by permuting HLA or CMV assignments 20 times. In a later analysis, co-occurring TCRs were grouped with DBSCAN, and TCRdist sequence similarity was added when clustering was performed within HLA-allele-positive subsets. Repertoires with fewer than 30,000 or more than 120,000 public chains were left out of co-occurrence clustering, as were four to six repertoires with anomalous nucleotide sharing. Drawn from immuneACCESS, this table holds only the in-frame rearrangements with V and J called that TCRdb kept. Clones are partly lost; checked studies trace under half to an unresolved V gene and leave the rest unexplained. Clone size and V and J calls were adopted from that table, with D and trimming inferred from the DNA. The sample contains over 75,000 clones, around three quarters of them found a single time. Together, the top ten hold around 3% of the sample.

The TCR was taken from a male donor in good health and CMV-seropositive. The sequence links TRBV6-5 to TRBJ1-1; 9 of the junction bases match TRBD1. The sequenced sample was PBMCs. The nucleotide sequence is given as TGTGCCAGCAGTTTACAGGGGGCCGGGGGCACTGAAGCTTTCTTT. It translates as CASSLQGAGGTEAFF.